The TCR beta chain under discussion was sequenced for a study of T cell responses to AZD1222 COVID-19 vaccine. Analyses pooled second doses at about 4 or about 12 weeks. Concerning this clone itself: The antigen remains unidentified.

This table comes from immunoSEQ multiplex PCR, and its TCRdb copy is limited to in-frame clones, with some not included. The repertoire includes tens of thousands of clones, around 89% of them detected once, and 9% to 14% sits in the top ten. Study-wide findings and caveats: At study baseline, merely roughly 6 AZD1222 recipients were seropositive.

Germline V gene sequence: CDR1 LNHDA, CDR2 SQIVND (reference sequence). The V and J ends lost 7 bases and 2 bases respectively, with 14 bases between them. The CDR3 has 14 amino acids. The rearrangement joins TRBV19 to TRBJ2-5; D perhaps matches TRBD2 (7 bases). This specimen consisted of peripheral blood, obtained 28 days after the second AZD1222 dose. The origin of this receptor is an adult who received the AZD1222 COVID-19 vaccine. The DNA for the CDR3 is TGTGCCAGTAATGGAGGGGGGGTTCAAGAGACCCAGTACTTC. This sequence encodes CASNGGGVQETQYF.